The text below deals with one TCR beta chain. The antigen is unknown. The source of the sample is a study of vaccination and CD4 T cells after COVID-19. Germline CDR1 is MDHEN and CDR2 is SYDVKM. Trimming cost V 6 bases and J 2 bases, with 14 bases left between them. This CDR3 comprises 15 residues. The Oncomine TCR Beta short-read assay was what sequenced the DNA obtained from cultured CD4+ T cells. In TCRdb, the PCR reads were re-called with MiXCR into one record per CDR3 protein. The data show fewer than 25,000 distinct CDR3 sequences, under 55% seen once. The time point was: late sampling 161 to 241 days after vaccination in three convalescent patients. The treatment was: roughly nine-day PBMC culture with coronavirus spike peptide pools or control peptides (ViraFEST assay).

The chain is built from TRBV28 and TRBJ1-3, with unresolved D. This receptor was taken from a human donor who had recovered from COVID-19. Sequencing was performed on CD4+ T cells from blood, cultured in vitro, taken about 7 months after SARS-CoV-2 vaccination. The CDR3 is CASSPNLSAGNTIYF. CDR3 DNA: TGTGCCAGCAGCCCTAACCTAAGCGCTGGAAACACCATATATTTT.